This entry concerns a single TCR beta chain. The antigen remains undetermined. TCRdb reprocessed the 5' RACE reads via MiXCR and lists one record per CDR3 protein. Of 62,000 or so distinct CDR3 sequences listed, 22% were seen once; the top ten hold 2.5% to 3%. Study-wide findings and caveats: Tumor memory CD4+ T cell TCR gene usage clustered with blood and lymph node memory CD4+ cells and lymph node naive CD4+ cells.

The V and J ends lost 2 bases and 9 bases respectively, with 14 bases between them. Looked up from germline, CDR1 is WSHSY and CDR2 is SAAADI. The CDR3 is 15 residues long. The sequence derives from a female donor with breast cancer. The sequenced sample was memory CD4+ T cells sorted from a lymph node. Documented subset: memory CD4+ T cells, CD4+CD45RO+CD25-. The chain combines TRBV10-2 with TRBJ1-6; D unclear. CDR3 loop: CASSEGRREISPLHF. CDR3 DNA: TGCGCCAGCAGTGAGGGCAGACGGGAGATTTCACCCCTCCACTTT.